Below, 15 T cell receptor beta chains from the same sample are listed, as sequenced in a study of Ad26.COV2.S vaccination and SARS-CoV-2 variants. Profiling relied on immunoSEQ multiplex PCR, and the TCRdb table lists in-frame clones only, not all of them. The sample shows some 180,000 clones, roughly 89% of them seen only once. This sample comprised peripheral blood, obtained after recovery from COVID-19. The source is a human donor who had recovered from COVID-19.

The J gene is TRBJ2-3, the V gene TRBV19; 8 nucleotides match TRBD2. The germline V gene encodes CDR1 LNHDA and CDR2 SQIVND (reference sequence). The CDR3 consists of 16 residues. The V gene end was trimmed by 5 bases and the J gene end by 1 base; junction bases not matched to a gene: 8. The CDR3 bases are TGTGCCAGTAGTGCTCCTTGGCGGGAGGGCACAGATACGCAGTATTTT. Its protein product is CASSAPWREGTDTQYF.

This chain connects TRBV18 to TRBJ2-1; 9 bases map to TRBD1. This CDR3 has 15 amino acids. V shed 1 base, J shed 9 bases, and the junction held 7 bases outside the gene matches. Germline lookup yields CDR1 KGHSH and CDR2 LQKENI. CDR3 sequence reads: CASSPQMGQGGEQFF. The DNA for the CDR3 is TGTGCCAGCTCACCACAGATGGGACAGGGTGGTGAGCAGTTCTTC.

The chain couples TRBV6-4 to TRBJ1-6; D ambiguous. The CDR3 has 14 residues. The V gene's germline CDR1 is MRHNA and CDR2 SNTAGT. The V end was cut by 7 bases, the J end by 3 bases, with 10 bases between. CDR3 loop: CASKVGSYNSPLHF. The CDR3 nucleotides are TGTGCCAGCAAGGTTGGCAGCTATAATTCACCCCTCCACTTT.

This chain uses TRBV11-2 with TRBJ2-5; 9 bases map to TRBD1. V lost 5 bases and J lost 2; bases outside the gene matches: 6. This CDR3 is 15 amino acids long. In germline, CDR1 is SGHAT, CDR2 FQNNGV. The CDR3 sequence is CASSVGQGWQETQYF. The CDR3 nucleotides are TGTGCCAGCAGCGTGGGACAGGGTTGGCAAGAGACCCAGTACTTC.

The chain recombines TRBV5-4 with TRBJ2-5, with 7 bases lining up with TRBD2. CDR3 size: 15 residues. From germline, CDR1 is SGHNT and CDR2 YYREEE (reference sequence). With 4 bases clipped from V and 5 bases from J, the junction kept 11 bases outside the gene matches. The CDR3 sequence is CASSPVAGERETQYF. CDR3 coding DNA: TGTGCCAGCAGCCCCGTGGCGGGGGAGAGGGAGACCCAGTACTTC.

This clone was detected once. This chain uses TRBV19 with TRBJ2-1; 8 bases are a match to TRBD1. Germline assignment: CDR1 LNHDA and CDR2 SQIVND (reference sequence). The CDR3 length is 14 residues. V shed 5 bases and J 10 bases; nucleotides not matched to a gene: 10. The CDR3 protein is CASSPWTGSYEQFF. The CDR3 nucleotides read TGTGCCAGTAGTCCGTGGACAGGGTCCTACGAGCAGTTCTTC.

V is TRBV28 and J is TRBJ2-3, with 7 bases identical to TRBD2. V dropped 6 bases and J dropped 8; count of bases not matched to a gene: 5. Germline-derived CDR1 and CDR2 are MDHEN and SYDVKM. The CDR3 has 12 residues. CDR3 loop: CASRWGGSTQYF. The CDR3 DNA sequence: TGTGCCAGCAGATGGGGGGGATCTACGCAGTATTTT.

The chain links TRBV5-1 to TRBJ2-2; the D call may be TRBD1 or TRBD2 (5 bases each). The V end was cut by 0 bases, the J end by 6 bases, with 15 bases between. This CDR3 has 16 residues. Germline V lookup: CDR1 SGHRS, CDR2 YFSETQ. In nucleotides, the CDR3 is TGCGCCAGCAGCTTGGAGGGGTGGGGACCTGCCGGGGAGCTGTTTTTT. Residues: CASSLEGWGPAGELFF.

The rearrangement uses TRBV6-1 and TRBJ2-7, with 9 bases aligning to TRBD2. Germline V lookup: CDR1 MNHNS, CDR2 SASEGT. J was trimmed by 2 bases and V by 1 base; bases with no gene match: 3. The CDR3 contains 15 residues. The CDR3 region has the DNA TGTGCCAGCAGTGAAGGGGGACTAGCCCCCTACGAGCAGTACTTC. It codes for CASSEGGLAPYEQYF.

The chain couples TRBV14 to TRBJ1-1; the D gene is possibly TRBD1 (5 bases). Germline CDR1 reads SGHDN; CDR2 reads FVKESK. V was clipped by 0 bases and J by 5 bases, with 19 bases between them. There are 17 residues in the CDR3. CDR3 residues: CASSQDWWGAGRTEAFF. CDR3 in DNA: TGTGCCAGCAGCCAAGATTGGTGGGGCGCGGGGCGGACTGAAGCTTTCTTT.

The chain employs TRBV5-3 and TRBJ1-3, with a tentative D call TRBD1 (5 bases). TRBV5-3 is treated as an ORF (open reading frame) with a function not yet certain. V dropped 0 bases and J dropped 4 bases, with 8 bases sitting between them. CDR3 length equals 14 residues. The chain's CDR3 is CARSLAGPGNTIYF. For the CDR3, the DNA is TGTGCCAGAAGCTTGGCAGGGCCAGGAAACACCATATATTTT.

In DNA form, the CDR3 reads TGCGCCAGCAGCCCTATAGACAGGCCAGACAATGAGCAGTTCTTC. The encoded protein is CASSPIDRPDNEQFF. The rearrangement uses TRBV5-1 and TRBJ2-1; D might be TRBD1 (6 bases). The V end was cut by 4 bases, the J end by 5 bases, with 16 bases between. CDR1 and CDR2 from the germline V gene are SGHRS and YFSETQ. This CDR3 is built from 15 residues.

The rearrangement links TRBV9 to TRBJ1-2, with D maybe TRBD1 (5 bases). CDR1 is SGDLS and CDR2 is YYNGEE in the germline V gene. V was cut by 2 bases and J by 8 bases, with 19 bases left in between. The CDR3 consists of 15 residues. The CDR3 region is CASSVHLGASGGYTF. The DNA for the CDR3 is TGTGCCAGCAGCGTCCACCTTGGGGCAAGCGGGGGCTACACCTTC. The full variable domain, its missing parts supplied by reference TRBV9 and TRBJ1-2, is DSGVTQTPKHLITATGQRVTLRCSPRSGDLSVYWYQQSLDQGLQFLIQYYNGEERAKGNILERFSAQQFPDLHSELNLSSLELGDSALYFCASSVHLGASGGYTFGSGTRLTVV.

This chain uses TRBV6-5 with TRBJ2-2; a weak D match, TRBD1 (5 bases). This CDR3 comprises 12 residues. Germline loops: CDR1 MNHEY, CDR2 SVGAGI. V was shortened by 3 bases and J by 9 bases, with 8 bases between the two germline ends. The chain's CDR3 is CASSYNRRELFF. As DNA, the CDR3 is TGTGCCAGCAGTTATAACAGGCGGGAGCTGTTTTTT.

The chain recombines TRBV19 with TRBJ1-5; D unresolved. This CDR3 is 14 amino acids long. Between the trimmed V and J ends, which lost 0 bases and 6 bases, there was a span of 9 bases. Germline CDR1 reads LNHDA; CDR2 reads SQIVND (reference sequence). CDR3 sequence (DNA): TGTGCCAGTAGTATAGACGGGATCCCTCAGCCCCAGCATTTT. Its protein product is CASSIDGIPQPQHF.